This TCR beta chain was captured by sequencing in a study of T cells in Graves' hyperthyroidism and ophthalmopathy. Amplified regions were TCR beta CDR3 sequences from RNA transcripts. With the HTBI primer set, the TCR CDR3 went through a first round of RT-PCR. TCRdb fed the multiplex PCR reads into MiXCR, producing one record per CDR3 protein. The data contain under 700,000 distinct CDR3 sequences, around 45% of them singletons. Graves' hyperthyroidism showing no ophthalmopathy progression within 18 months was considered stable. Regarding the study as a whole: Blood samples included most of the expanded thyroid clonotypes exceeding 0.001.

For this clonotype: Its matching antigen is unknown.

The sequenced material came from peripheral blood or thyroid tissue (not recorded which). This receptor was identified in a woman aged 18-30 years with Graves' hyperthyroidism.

CDR3 sequence: CASSPRQGYEQYF. The CDR3 nucleotides read TGTGCCAGCTCACCAAGGCAGGGCTACGAGCAGTACTTC. V is TRBV2 and J is TRBJ2-7, with D perhaps matching TRBD1 (5 bases). Germline values: CDR1 SNHLY, CDR2 FYNNEI. The CDR3 runs 13 residues. The ends were cut back, 8 bases at V and 3 bases at J, with 14 bases in the middle. Drawing the rest from reference TRBV2 and TRBJ2-7, the complete variable domain is EPEVTQTPSHQVTQMGQEVILRCVPISNHLYFYWYRQILGQKVEFLVSFYNNEISEKSEIFDDQFSVERPDGSNFTLKIRSTKLEDSAMYFCASSPRQGYEQYFGPGTRLTVT.